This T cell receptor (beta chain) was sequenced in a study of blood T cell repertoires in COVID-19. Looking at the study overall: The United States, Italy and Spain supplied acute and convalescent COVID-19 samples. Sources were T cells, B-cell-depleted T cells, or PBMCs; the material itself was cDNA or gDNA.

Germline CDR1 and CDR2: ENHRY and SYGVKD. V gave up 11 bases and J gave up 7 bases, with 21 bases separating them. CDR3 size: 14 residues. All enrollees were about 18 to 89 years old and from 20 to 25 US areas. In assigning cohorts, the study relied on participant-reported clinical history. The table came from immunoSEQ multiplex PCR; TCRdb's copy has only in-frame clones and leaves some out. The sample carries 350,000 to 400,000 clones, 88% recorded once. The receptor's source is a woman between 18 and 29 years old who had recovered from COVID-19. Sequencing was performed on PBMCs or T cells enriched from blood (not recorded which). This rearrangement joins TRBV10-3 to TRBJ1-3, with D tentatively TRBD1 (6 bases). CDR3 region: CADRYRVEENTIYF. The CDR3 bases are TGTGCCGACAGGTACAGGGTGGAGGAGAACACCATATATTTT.